This T cell receptor beta chain originates from a study of OX40 agonist ivuxolimab in advanced cancers. At the level of the study: Partial responses, seen in three patients, involved one hepatocellular carcinoma and two cutaneous melanomas.

Sequencing used immunoSEQ multiplex PCR; TCRdb keeps in-frame clones, though not all of them. The sample gives 70,000 to 80,000 clones, over 70% of which show up once; approximately 4.5% is in the top ten. Germline loops: CDR1 GTSNPN, CDR2 SVGIG (reference sequence). V was cut by 2 bases and J by 1 base, with 9 bases left in between. This CDR3 region has 14 residues. A word on this clone: Antigen specificity is unknown.

Study-level results: CD8+ T cells were the subset that, on average, had more expanded clones than CD4+.

Sequences were derived from CD4+ or CD8+ T cells sorted from blood, sampled in a trial of the OX40 agonist ivuxolimab. The genes are TRBV30 and TRBJ1-3; D not certain. The sequence was collected from an adult with an advanced solid tumor such as melanoma, head and neck, liver or kidney cancer. The CDR3 bases are TGTGCCTGGAGTCCGTCAGCTTCTGGAAACACCATATATTTT. It yields the protein CAWSPSASGNTIYF.